This paragraph covers one T cell receptor (beta chain) sequence. Profiling relied on immunoSEQ multiplex PCR, and the TCRdb table lists in-frame clones only, not all of them. The sample consists of around 86,000 clones, approximately 86% of them appearing once. Losses at the gene ends were 4 bases for V and 7 bases for J; bases not matched to a gene: 12. Germline V lookup: CDR1 SGHNT, CDR2 YYREEE (reference sequence). The CDR3 has 16 amino acids. These data come from a study of blood T cell repertoires in COVID-19. Study background: T cells, B-cell-depleted T cells, or PBMCs supplied cDNA or gDNA.

Specimen: peripheral blood. This receptor was identified in a woman older than 75 with acute or convalescent COVID-19. This rearrangement joins TRBV5-4 to TRBJ2-2; 8 bases are shared with TRBD2. CDR3 residues: CASSGGSGRGGGELFF. In DNA, the CDR3 is TGTGCCAGCAGCGGGGGGAGCGGGAGAGGAGGCGGGGAGCTGTTTTTT.